Listed here is a single T cell receptor beta chain. No cognate antigen has been identified for it. No much larger clonotype is one base removed from it; base qualities were not supplied. TCRdb shows the sequencer as Illumina MiSeq. TCRdb trimmed public reads at Q25 via fastp, called clones via MiXCR and kept in-frame beta chains. Each entry is one CDR3 protein sequence, shown with its most common DNA and genes. This sample gives around 5,300 distinct CDR3 sequences in total; around 9.5% of them show up just once. The biggest ten clones account for about 5.4% of the sample. The CDR3 spans 18 residues, from the cysteine through the phenylalanine. Only CDR3 DNA remains: 54 bases, in frame from the first base. The data are from a study.

The material sequenced was CD4+ T cells from synovial fluid. The chain is made from TRBV21-1 and TRBJ2-7; whether TRBD2, the table's D call, matches the DNA was not checked. TRBV21-1 is a known pseudogene. The TCR was taken from a human donor with rheumatoid arthritis. The DNA sequence follows: TGTACCAGCAGCAAACGCGGACTAGCGGGAGGTCGATCCTACGAGCAGTACTTC. It specifies CTSSKRGLAGGRSYEQYF.